Presented here are 15 T cell receptor beta chains from one specimen sequenced in a study of beta chain features in type 1 diabetes (dated by TCRdb to 2016 to 2018). Receptors were amplified or captured by the immunoSEQ multiplex PCR assay. The entire isolated RNA was reverse transcribed using the High Capacity cDNA Reverse Transcription Kit, and thus expressed TCRB transcripts were sequenced. TCRdb carries this immuneACCESS record with in-frame sequences only. Its versions omit some clonotypes, under half of them owing to an unresolved V gene in the studies checked, with the rest unexplained. Recorded for this sample are 400,000 to 450,000 clones; roughly 14% of them occurred a single time. The ten largest clones represent roughly 0.033% of the sample. Sequencing input: naive CD4+ T cells from blood. The meaning of the sample's cell subset or site label: true naive CD4+ T cells. The receptors originated from a man younger than 40 in good health.

This clone turned up a few times. This chain links TRBV10-3 with TRBJ2-1, with D unclear. With 3 bases removed from V and 5 bases from J, the gap between germline ends came to 5 bases. This CDR3 comprises 12 residues. Germline V gene data show CDR1 as ENHRY and CDR2 as SYGVKD. CDR3 residues: CAISDVNNEQFF. CDR3 DNA sequence: TGTGCCATCAGTGATGTTAACAATGAGCAGTTCTTC.

This chain links TRBV7-8 with TRBJ1-3; 8 bases match TRBD1. The CDR3 sequence is 14 residues long. CDR1 and CDR2 from the germline V gene are SGHVS and FQNEAQ. V shed 4 bases and J 8 bases; nucleotides not matched to a gene: 7. The CDR3 nucleotides are TGTGCCAGCAGCTATGCCGGACAGGGAGACACCATATATTTT. Its protein product is CASSYAGQGDTIYF.

This clone was seen more than once but under ten times. The rearrangement uses TRBV10-3 and TRBJ2-7; weak D call: TRBD2 (5 bases). From germline, CDR1 is ENHRY and CDR2 SYGVKD. The CDR3 runs to 15 residues. Trimming removed 5 bases at V and 4 bases at J, with 18 bases between. Written as DNA, the CDR3 is TGTGCCATCAGTACGACTTCGACTAACCGTTACGAGCAGTACGTC. Amino acids: CAISTTSTNRYEQYV.

V gene TRBV5-4 combines with J gene TRBJ2-3, with 8 bases matching TRBD1. The CDR3 runs 16 residues. Losses at the gene ends were 4 bases for V and 1 base for J; bases not matched to a gene: 8. The germline gives CDR1 SGHNT, CDR2 YYREEE (reference sequence). The CDR3 protein is CASSQAIQGGTDTQYF. The CDR3 region has the DNA TGTGCCAGCAGCCAGGCGATACAGGGGGGCACAGATACGCAGTATTTT.

The chain combines TRBV30 with TRBJ2-3; 11 bases are a match to TRBD2. In germline, CDR1 is GTSNPN, CDR2 SVGIG (reference sequence). The CDR3 has 15 amino acids. J gave up 2 bases and V 5 bases, and 6 bases lay outside the gene matches. CDR3 DNA sequence: TGTGCCTGGGCGCGACTAGCGGGATCCACAGATACGCAGTATTTT. This sequence encodes CAWARLAGSTDTQYF.

The V call is TRBV29-1, the J call TRBJ1-1, with unresolved D. The CDR3 is made up of 13 amino acids. Trimming removed 4 bases from V and 3 bases from J, with 12 bases in between. CDR1 is SQVTM and CDR2 is ANQGSEA in the germline V gene. CDR3 amino acids: CSVAGRGYTEAFF. DNA for the CDR3: TGCAGCGTTGCTGGCCGGGGATACACTGAAGCTTTCTTT.

The genes are TRBV4-3 and TRBJ2-6; weak D call: TRBD1 (5 bases). This CDR3 region has 17 residues. V dropped 4 bases and J dropped 0 bases, with 13 bases sitting between them. Looked up from germline, CDR1 is LGHNA and CDR2 is YSLEER. The CDR3 nucleotides read TGCGCCAGCAGCCGCGACAGAAGCTACTCTGGGGCCAACGTCCTGACTTTC. It yields the protein CASSRDRSYSGANVLTF.

The rearrangement uses TRBV18 and TRBJ2-7, with 9 bases identical to TRBD1. CDR3 length: 15 amino acids. V lost 5 bases to trimming and J lost 3 bases; unmatched junction nucleotides: 8. Per germline, CDR1 KGHSH and CDR2 LQKENI. This chain's CDR3 is CASSSTRGQGYEQYF. The CDR3 region has the DNA TGTGCCAGCTCAAGTACGAGGGGACAGGGCTACGAGCAGTACTTC.

The rearrangement links TRBV7-2 to TRBJ1-2, with 8 nucleotides matching TRBD1. Looked up from germline, CDR1 is SGHTA and CDR2 is FQGNSA. Trimming took 2 bases from V and 7 from J; bases not matched to a gene: 9. This CDR3 contains 15 residues. CDR3 DNA: TGTGCCAGCAGCTTATTTGCCCAGGGGGCTGGTGGCTACACCTTC. This sequence encodes CASSLFAQGAGGYTF.

This clone occurred a few times. The chain uses TRBV7-2 and TRBJ2-1; D tentatively reads TRBD1 or TRBD2 (5 bases each). The length of the CDR3 is 18 residues. V lost 3 bases and J lost 2, with 20 bases in between. The germline V gene encodes CDR1 SGHTA and CDR2 FQGNSA. CDR3 loop: CASSLGPQGPITYNEQFF. DNA of the CDR3: TGTGCCAGCAGCTTGGGCCCCCAGGGACCCATCACCTACAATGAGCAGTTCTTC.

This clone occurred a few times. This chain joins TRBV2 and TRBJ2-1; the match to TRBD2 covers 9 bases. Germline CDR1 and CDR2: SNHLY and FYNNEI. The junction had 4 bases not matched to a gene; V was cut back by 4 bases and J by 6 bases. CDR3 length: 14 residues. The CDR3: CASSVAGGPNEQFF. The CDR3 nucleotides read TGTGCCAGCAGTGTGGCGGGGGGGCCCAATGAGCAGTTCTTC.

This CDR3 is CASSVGKGGQPQHF. In DNA, the CDR3 is TGTGCCAGCAGCGTGGGGAAGGGCGGCCAGCCCCAGCATTTT. The chain uses TRBV4-2 and TRBJ1-5; D call uncertain. Looked up from germline, CDR1 is LGHNA and CDR2 is YNFKEQ. This CDR3 spans 14 amino acids. Trimming removed 5 bases at V and 7 bases at J, with 15 bases between.

The chain recombines TRBV29-1 with TRBJ1-4; 9 bases align to TRBD1. The CDR3 sequence is 13 residues long. The V gene's germline CDR1 is SQVTM and CDR2 ANQGSEA. V lost 6 bases and J lost 9; bases outside the gene matches: 8. CDR3 residues: CSVTRDREQKLFF. The CDR3 DNA follows: TGCAGCGTCACCCGGGACAGGGAACAAAAACTGTTTTTT.

This clone was counted between two and nine times. The chain's CDR3 is CAWSVGGINTQYF. The CDR3 DNA is TGTGCCTGGAGTGTTGGGGGGATTAATACGCAGTATTTT. This chain connects TRBV30 to TRBJ2-3, with D tentatively TRBD2 (6 bases). V was shortened by 0 bases and J by 7 bases, with 11 bases between the two germline ends. The length of the CDR3 is 13 residues. CDR1 and CDR2 from the germline V gene are GTSNPN and SVGIG (reference sequence).

This sequence joins TRBV15 and TRBJ2-1; TRBD1 matches 11 bases. The CDR3 is 16 amino acids. Losses at the gene ends were 1 base for V and 8 bases for J; bases not matched to a gene: 7. The germline gives CDR1 LNHNV, CDR2 YYDKDF (reference sequence). The CDR3 sequence: CATSRGDRGATYEQFF. The CDR3 nucleotides read TGTGCCACCAGCAGAGGGGACAGGGGGGCGACCTATGAGCAGTTCTTC.